Only one count was recorded for the clone carrying this T cell receptor (beta chain). Its antigen is unidentified. Some clones are missing from TCRdb's copy, which holds only in-frame ones; the method was immunoSEQ multiplex PCR. The repertoire has about 36,000 clones, roughly 85% of them found once; the top ten carry roughly 7.2%. This sample is drawn from a study of T cells in localized non-small cell lung cancer. Regarding the study as a whole: Measurement of T cell clonality placed uninvolved adjacent lung highest, above the level in tumor. Tumor samples were not multi-region, leaving intratumor heterogeneity unexcluded. Within adjacent lung there appeared a median approximately 57 of the top 100 tumor clones.

The germline gives CDR1 SGHVS, CDR2 FQNEAQ. The CDR3 loop spans 15 amino acids. Trimming at V came to 5 bases and at J to 7 bases, leaving 12 bases not matched to a gene. The clonotype comes from a woman between 40 and 69 years old with stage I lung adenocarcinoma. The specimen was peripheral blood, collected before any cancer treatment. The gene calls are TRBV7-8 and TRBJ2-5, with 8 bases matching TRBD2. Here the CDR3 reads CASSPLPAGVTTQYF. In nucleotides, the CDR3 is TGTGCCAGCAGCCCCCTCCCAGCGGGGGTAACGACCCAGTACTTC.